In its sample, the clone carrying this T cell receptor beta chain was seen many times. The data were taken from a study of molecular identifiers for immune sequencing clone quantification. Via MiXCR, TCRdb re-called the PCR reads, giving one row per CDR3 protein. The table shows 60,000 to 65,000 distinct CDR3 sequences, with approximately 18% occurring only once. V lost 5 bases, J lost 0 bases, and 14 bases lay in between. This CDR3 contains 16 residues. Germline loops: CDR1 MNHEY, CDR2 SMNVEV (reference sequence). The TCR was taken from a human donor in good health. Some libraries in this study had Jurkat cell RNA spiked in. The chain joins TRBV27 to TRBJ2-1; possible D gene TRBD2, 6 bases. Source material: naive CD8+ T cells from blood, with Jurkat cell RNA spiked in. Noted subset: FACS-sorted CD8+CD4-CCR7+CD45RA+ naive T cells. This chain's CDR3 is CASSPSAGNSYNEQFF. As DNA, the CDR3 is TGTGCCAGCAGTCCGTCCGCGGGAAACTCCTACAATGAGCAGTTCTTC.